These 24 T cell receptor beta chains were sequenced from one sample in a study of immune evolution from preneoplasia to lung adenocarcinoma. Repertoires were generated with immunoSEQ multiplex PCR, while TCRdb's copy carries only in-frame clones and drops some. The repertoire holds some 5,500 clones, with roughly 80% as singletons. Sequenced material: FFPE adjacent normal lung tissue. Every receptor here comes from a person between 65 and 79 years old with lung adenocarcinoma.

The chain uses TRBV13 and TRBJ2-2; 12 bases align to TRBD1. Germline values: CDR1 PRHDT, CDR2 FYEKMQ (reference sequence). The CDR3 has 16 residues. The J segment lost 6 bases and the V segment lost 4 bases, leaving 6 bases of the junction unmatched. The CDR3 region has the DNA TGTGCCAGCAGCTCCCGGGACAGGGGGCGACCCGGGGAGCTGTTTTTT. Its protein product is CASSSRDRGRPGELFF.

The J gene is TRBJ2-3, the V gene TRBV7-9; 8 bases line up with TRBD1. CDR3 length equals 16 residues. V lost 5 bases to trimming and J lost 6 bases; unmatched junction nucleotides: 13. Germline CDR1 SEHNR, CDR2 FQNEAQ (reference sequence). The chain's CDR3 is CASSPPRRTGSDTQYF. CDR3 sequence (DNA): TGTGCCAGCAGCCCACCCCGCCGGACAGGGAGCGATACGCAGTATTTT.

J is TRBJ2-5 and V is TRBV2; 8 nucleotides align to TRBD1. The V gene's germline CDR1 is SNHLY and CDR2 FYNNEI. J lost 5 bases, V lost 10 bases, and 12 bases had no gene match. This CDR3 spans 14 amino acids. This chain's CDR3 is CATPDRVDRETQYF. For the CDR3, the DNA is TGTGCCACCCCGGACAGGGTTGATAGGGAGACCCAGTACTTC.

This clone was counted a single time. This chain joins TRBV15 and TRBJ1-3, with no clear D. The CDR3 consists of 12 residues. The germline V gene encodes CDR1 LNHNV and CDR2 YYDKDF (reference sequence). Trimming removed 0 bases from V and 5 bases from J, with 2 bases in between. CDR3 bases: TGTGCCACCAGCAGAGACAGAAACACCATATATTTT. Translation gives CATSRDRNTIYF.

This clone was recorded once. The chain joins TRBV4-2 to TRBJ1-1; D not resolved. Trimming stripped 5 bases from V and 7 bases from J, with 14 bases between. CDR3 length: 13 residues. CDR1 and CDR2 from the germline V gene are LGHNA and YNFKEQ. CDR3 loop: CASSYYVGGEAFF. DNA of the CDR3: TGTGCCAGCAGCTATTATGTGGGCGGTGAAGCTTTCTTT.

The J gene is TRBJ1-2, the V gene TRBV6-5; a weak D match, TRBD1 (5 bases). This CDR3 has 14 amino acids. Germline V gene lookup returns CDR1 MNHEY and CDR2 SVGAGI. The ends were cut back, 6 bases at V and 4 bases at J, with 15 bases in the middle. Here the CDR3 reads CASSQGRLIYGYTF. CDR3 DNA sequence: TGTGCCAGCAGCCAGGGACGGCTTATCTATGGCTACACCTTC.

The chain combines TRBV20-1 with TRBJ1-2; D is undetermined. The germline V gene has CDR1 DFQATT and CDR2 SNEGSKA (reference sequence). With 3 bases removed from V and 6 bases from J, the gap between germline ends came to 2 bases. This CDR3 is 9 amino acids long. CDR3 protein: CSARHGYTF. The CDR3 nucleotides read TGCAGTGCTAGGCATGGCTACACCTTC.

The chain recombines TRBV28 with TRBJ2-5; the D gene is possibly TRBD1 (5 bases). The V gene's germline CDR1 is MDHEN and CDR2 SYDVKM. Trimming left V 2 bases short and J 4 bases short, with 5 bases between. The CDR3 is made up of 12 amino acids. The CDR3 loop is CASSLQGETQYF. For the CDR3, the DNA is TGTGCCAGCAGTTTACAGGGAGAGACCCAGTACTTC. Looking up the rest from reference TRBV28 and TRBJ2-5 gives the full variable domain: DVKVTQSSRYLVKRTGEKVFLECVQDMDHENMFWYRQDPGLGLRLIYFSYDVKMKEKGDIPEGYSVSREKKERFSLILESASTNQTSMYLCASSLQGETQYFGPGTRLLVL.

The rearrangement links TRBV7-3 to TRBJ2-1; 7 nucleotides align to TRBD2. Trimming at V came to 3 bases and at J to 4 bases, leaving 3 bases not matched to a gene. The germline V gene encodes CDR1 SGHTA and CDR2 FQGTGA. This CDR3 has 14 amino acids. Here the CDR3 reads CASSFGGLYNEQFF. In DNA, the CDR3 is TGTGCCAGCAGCTTCGGGGGACTATACAATGAGCAGTTCTTC.

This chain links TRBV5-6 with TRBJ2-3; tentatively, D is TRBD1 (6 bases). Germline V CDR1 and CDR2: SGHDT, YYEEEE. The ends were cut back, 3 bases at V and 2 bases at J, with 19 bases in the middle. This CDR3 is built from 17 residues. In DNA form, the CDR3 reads TGTGCCAGCAGCTGGCCCCATTGGACAGAGGTCACAGATACGCAGTATTTT. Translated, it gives CASSWPHWTEVTDTQYF. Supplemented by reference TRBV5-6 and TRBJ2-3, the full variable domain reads DAGVTQSPTHLIKTRGQQVTLRCSPKSGHDTVSWYQQALGQGPQFIFQYYEEEERQRGNFPDRFSGHQFPNYSSELNVNALLLGDSALYLCASSWPHWTEVTDTQYFGPGTRLTVL.

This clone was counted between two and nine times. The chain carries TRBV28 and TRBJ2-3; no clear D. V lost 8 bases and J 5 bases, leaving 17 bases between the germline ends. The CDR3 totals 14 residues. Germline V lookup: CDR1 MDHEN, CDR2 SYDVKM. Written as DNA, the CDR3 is TGTGCCAGCGCGATGACACCCTGGGGAGATACGCAGTATTTT. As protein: CASAMTPWGDTQYF.

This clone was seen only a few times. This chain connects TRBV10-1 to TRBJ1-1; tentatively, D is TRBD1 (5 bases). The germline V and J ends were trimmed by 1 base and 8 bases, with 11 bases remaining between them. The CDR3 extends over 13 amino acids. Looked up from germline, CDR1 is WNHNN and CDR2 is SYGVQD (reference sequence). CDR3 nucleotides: TGCGCCAGCAGTGAGTTCCAGGGAGGGGAAGCTTTCTTT. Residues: CASSEFQGGEAFF.

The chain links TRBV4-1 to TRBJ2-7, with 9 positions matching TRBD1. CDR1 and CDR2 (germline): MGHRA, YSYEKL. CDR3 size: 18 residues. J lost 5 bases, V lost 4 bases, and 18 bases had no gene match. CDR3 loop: CASSPYSTGGGQGNEQYF. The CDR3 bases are TGCGCCAGCAGCCCCTACAGCACAGGGGGGGGACAGGGCAACGAGCAGTACTTC.

CDR3 coding DNA: TGTGCCAGTAGTACCGACAGGCCATATGGCTACACCTTC. Translating it yields CASSTDRPYGYTF. This chain connects TRBV19 to TRBJ1-2; TRBD1 might be the D (6 bases). This CDR3 has 13 residues. The V end was cut by 4 bases, the J end by 5 bases, with 11 bases between. Per the germline V gene, CDR1 is LNHDA and CDR2 is SQIVND (reference sequence).

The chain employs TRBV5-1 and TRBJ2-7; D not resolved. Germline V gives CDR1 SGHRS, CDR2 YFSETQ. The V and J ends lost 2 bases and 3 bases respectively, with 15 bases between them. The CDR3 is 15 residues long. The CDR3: CASSLGGIAFYEQYF. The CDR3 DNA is TGCGCCAGCAGCTTAGGTGGAATTGCCTTCTACGAGCAGTACTTC.

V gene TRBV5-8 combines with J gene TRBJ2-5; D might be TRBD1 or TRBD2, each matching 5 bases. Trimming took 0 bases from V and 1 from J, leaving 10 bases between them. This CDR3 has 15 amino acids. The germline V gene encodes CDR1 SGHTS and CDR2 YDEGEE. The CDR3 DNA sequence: TGTGCCAGCAGCTTGGTGCACGGGGCCCAAGAGACCCAGTACTTC. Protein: CASSLVHGAQETQYF.

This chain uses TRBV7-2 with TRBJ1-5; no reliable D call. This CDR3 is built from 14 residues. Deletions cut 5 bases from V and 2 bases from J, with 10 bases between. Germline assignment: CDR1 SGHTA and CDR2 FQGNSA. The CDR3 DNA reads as TGTGCCAGCAGCCTCGAGGGCGGCAATCAGCCCCAGCATTTT. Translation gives CASSLEGGNQPQHF.

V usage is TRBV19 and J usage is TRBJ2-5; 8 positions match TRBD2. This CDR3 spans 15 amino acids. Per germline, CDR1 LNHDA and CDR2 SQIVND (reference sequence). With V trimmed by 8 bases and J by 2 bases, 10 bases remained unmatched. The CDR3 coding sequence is TGTGCCAGTTCCTTCCTCGCGGGGGGACAAGAGACCCAGTACTTC. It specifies CASSFLAGGQETQYF.

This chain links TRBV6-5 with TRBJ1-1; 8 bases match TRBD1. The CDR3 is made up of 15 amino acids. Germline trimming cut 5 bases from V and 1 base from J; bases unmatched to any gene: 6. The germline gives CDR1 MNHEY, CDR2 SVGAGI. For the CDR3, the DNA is TGTGCCAGCAGTGTCCAGGGGGCTTCGAACACTGAAGCTTTCTTT. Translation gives CASSVQGASNTEAFF.

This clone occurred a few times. CDR3 residues: CASRYLANRNTGELFF. CDR3 nucleotide sequence: TGTGCCAGCAGATATCTAGCGAATCGTAACACCGGGGAGCTGTTTTTT. This chain joins TRBV27 and TRBJ2-2; D may be TRBD2 (6 bases). Trimming stripped 6 bases from V and 2 bases from J, with 16 bases between. The CDR3 contains 16 residues. Germline V gene lookup returns CDR1 MNHEY and CDR2 SMNVEV (reference sequence).

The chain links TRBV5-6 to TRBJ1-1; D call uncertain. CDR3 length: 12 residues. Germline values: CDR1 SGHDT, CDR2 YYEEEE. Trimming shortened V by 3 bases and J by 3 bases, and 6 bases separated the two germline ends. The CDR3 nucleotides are TGTGCCAGCAGCTGGAGGGACACTGAAGCTTTCTTT. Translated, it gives CASSWRDTEAFF. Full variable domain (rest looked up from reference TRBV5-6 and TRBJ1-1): DAGVTQSPTHLIKTRGQQVTLRCSPKSGHDTVSWYQQALGQGPQFIFQYYEEEERQRGNFPDRFSGHQFPNYSSELNVNALLLGDSALYLCASSWRDTEAFFGQGTRLTVV.

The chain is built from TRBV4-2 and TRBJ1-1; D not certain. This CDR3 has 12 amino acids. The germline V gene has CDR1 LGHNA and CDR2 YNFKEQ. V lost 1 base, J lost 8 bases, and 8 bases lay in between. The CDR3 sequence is CASSQGGIEAFF. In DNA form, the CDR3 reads TGTGCCAGCAGCCAAGGGGGAATAGAAGCTTTCTTT.

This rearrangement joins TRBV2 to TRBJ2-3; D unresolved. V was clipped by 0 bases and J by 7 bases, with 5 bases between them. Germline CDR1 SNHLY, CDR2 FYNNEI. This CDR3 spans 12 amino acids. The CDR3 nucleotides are TGTGCCAGCAGTGAAGCCGACTATACGCAGTATTTT. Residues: CASSEADYTQYF.

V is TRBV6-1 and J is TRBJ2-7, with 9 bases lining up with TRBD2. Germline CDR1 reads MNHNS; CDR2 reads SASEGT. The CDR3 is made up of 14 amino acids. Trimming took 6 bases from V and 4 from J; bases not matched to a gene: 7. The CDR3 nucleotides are TGTGCCAGCAGGGCGGGAGGGCAGGGTTACGAGCAGTACTTC. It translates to CASRAGGQGYEQYF.